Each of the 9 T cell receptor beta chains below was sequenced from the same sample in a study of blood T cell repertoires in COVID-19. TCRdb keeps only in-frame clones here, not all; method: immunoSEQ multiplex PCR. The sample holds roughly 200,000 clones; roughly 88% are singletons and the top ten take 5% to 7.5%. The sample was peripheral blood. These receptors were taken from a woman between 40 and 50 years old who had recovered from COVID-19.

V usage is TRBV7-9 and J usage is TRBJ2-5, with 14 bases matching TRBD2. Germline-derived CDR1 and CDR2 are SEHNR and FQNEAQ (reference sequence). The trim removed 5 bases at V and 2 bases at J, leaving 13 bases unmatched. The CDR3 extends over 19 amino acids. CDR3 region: CASSRLLGLAGVRQETQYF. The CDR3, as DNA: TGTGCCAGCAGCCGACTTTTGGGACTAGCGGGAGTAAGACAAGAGACCCAGTACTTC.

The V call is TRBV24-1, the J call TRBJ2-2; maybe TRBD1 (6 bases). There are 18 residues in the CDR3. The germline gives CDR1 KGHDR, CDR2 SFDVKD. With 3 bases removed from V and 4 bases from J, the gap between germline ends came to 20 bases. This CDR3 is CATSDAQGFMSGTGELFF. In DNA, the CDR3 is TGTGCCACCAGTGATGCACAGGGTTTCATGTCGGGCACCGGGGAGCTGTTTTTT.

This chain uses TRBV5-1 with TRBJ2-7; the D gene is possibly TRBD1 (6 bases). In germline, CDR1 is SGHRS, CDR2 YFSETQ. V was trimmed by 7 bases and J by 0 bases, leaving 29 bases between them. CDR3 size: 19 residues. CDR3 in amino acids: CASSGEVGSHRARSYEQYF. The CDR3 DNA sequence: TGCGCCAGCTCCGGAGAGGTTGGGTCCCACAGGGCCCGCTCCTACGAGCAGTACTTC.

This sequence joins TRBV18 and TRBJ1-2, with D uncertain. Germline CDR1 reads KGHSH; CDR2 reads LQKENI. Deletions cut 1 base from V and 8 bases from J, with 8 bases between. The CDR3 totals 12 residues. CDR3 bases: TGTGCCAGCTCACCACAGTCTAAAGGCTACACCTTC. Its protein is CASSPQSKGYTF.

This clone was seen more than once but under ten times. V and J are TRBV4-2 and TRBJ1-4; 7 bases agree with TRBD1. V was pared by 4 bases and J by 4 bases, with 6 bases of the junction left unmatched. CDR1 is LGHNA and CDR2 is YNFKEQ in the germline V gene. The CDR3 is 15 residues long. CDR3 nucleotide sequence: TGTGCCAGCAGCCTGCCGGGACAGCTTAATGAAAAACTGTTTTTT. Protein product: CASSLPGQLNEKLFF.

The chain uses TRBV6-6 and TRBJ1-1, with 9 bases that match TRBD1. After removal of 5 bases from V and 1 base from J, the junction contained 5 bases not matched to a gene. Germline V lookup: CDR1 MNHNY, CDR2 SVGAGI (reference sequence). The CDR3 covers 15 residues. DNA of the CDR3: TGTGCCAGCAGTCCACAGGGGGCGCAGAACACTGAAGCTTTCTTT. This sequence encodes CASSPQGAQNTEAFF.

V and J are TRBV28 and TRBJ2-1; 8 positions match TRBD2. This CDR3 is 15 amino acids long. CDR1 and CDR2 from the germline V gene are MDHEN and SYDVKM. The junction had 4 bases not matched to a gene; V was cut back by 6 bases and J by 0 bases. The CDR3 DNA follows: TGTGCCAGCAGCGGGGGGGACTACTCCTACAATGAGCAGTTCTTC. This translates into CASSGGDYSYNEQFF.

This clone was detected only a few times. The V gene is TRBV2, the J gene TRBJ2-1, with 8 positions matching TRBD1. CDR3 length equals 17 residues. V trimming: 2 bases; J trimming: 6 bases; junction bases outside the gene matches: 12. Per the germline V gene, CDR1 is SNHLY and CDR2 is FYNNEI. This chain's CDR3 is CASSEIPGQGGSNEQFF. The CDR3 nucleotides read TGTGCCAGCAGTGAAATTCCCGGACAGGGAGGTAGCAATGAGCAGTTCTTC.

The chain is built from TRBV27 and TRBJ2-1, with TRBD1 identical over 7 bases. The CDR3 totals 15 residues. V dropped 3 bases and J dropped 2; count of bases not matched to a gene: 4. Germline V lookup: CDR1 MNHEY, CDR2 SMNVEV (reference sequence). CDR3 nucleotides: TGTGCCAGCAGTTTTGTCCAGGGGGCCTACAATGAGCAGTTCTTC. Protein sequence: CASSFVQGAYNEQFF.